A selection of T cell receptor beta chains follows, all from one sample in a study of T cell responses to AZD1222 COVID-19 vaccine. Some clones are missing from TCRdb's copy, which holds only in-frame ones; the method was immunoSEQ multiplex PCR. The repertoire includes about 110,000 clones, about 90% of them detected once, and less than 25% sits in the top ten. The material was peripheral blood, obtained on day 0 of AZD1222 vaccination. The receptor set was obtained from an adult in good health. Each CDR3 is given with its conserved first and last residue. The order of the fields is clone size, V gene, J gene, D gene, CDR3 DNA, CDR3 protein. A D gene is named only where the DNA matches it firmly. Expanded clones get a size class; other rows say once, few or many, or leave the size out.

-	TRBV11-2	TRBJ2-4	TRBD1	TGTGCCAGCAGCCGTCTGCTCAGGGGGCGGGGAAACATTCAGTACTTC	CASSRLLRGRGNIQYF
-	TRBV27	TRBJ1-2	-	TGTGCCAGCAAGGACAGATACTATGTTGGCTACACCTTC	CASKDRYYVGYTF
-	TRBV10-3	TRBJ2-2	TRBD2	TGTGCCATCAGTGGAACTAGCGGGGGGTCCGGGGAGCTGTTTTTT	CAISGTSGGSGELFF
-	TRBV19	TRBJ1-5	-	TGTGCCAGTAGTATAGCCGGGAGGGATCAGCCCCAGCATTTT	CASSIAGRDQPQHF
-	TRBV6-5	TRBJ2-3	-	TGTGCCAGCAGTTACGGGACGGGGAAACCAACAGATACGCAGTATTTT	CASSYGTGKPTDTQYF
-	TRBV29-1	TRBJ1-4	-	TGCAGCGCCGGTGCAGGTGCAACTAATGAAAAACTGTTTTTT	CSAGAGATNEKLFF
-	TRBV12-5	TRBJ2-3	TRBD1	TGTGCTAGTGGTTTCCGGACCGACAGGGGGAGTGCAGATACGCAGTATTTT	CASGFRTDRGSADTQYF
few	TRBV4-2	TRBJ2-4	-	TGTGCCAGCAGCCAAGAGCTGGAGGGGGCCAAAAACATTCAGTACTTC	CASSQELEGAKNIQYF
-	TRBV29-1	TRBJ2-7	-	TGCAGCGTTGATTTCGGGGTGGCCTACGAGCAGTACTTC	CSVDFGVAYEQYF
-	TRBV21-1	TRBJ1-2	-	TGTGCCAGCAGCAAAGACAGGGGGCGTCCAGGTGGCTACACCTTC	CASSKDRGRPGGYTF
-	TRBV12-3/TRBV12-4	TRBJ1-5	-	TGTGCCAGCAGCCTATGGGGAGGGCCCCAGCATTTT	CASSLWGGPQHF
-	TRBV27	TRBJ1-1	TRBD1	TGTGCCAGCAGTTCAGCGACAGGGTACGGCACTGAAGCTTTCTTT	CASSSATGYGTEAFF
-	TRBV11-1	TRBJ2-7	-	TGTGCCAGCAGAACGACGGACGTCCCATCCCACTACGAGCAGTACTTC	CASRTTDVPSHYEQYF
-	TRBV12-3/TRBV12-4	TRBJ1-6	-	TGTGCCAGCAGGAGGGGTTATAATTCACCCCTCCACTTT	CASRRGYNSPLHF
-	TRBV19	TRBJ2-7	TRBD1	TGTGCCAGTAGTACGAGGACAGGGGTGGAAGAGCAGTACTTC	CASSTRTGVEEQYF
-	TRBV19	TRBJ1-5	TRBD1	TGTGCCACGGGACAGGGAGGCAATCAGCCCCAGCATTTT	CATGQGGNQPQHF
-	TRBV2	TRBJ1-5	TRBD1	TGTGCCAGCAGTGATGACAGGGGCTTACTTGATAGCAATCAGCCCCAGCATTTT	CASSDDRGLLDSNQPQHF
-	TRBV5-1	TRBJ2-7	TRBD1	TGCGCCAGCAGCCATCGGGACAGCTCCTACGAGCAGTACTTC	CASSHRDSSYEQYF
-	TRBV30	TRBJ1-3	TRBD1	TGTGCCTGGACAGGGACAGGGAATGGAAACACCATATATTTT	CAWTGTGNGNTIYF
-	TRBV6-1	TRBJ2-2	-	TGTGCCAGCAGTGAAAGGACCCTACGCGGGGAGCTGTTTTTT	CASSERTLRGELFF
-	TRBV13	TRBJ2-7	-	TGTGCCAGCAGCTTCGCCGCCAACTCCTACGAGCAGTACTTC	CASSFAANSYEQYF
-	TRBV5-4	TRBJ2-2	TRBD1	TGTGCCAGCAGCCTGAGGACAGGACAGAGATTCACCGGGGAGCTGTTTTTT	CASSLRTGQRFTGELFF
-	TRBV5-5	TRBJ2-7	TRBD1	TGTGCCAGCAGTTGGGCGAGGGGACAGTCTTTC	CASSWARGQSF
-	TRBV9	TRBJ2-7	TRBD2	TGTGCCAGCAGCGTAGGAGCGGGGGGCTACGAGCAGTACTTC	CASSVGAGGYEQYF
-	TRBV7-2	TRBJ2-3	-	TGTGCCAGCAGCTTGTGGGGACCAAGCACAGATACGCAGTATTTT	CASSLWGPSTDTQYF
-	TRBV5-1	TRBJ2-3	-	TGCGCCAGCAGCGTAGACGCCTGGACCAGAAGCTCAGATACGCAGTATTTT	CASSVDAWTRSSDTQYF
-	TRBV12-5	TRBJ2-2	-	TGTGCTAGTGGTTTACAGGTTACCGGGGAGCTGTTTTTT	CASGLQVTGELFF
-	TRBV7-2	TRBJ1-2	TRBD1	TGTGCCAGCAGCTTGGTTATACAGGGGAGGGAGGGCTACACCTTC	CASSLVIQGREGYTF
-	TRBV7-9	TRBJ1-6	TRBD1	TGTGCCAGCAGCACGTTAGACAGGGGTTCGGACAATTCACCCCTCCACTTT	CASSTLDRGSDNSPLHF
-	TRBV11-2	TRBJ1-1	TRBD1	TGTGCCAGCAGCTTGACAGGGGAGGGGAGCACTGAAGCTTTCTTT	CASSLTGEGSTEAFF
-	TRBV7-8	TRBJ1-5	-	TGTGCCAGCAGCTTACGCAGGGACAATAGCAATCAGCCCCAGCATTTT	CASSLRRDNSNQPQHF
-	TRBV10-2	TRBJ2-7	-	TGCGCCAGCAGTGAGACATTACGGGACGATCAGTACTTC	CASSETLRDDQYF
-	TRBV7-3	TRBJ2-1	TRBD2	TGTGCCAGCAGCTTGGGACTAGCGGGGTTCAATGAGCAGTTCTTC	CASSLGLAGFNEQFF
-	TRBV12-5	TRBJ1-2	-	TGTGCTAGTGCCGATAATGGGGGCTTCTATGGCTACACCTTC	CASADNGGFYGYTF
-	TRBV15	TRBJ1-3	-	TGTGCCACCAGCAGTGGGGGGGTGGGAGGAAACACCATATATTTT	CATSSGGVGGNTIYF
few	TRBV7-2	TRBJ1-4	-	TGTGCCAGCAGCAAAAATGGGGGAGGGGTATGGGCCGAAAAACTGTTTTTT	CASSKNGGGVWAEKLFF
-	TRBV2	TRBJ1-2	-	TGTGCCAGCATCATGGAAAACTATGGCTACACCTTC	CASIMENYGYTF
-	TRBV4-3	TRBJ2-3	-	TGCGCCAGCAGCCGAGGCAGCAGGGGCGGGGGATTGTTAGATACGCAGTATTTT	CASSRGSRGGGLLDTQYF
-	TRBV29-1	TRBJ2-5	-	TGCAGCGTCCGCCAAAACCAAGAGACCCAGTACTTC	CSVRQNQETQYF
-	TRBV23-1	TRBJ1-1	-	TGCGCCCCCAGTATGTCATACACTGAAGCTTTCTTT	CAPSMSYTEAFF
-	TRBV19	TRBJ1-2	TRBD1	TGTGCCAGTAGCCCCCCTACAGGGGCCCTTTATGGCTACACCTTC	CASSPPTGALYGYTF
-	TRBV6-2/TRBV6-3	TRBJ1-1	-	TGTGCCAGCAGTCCGACCCACGGGGCGGGCACTGAAGCTTTCTTT	CASSPTHGAGTEAFF
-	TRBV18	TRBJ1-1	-	TGTGCCAGCTCACTGCGAGGAGAACAAGCTTTCTTT	CASSLRGEQAFF
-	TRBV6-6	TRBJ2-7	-	TGTGCCAGCAGTTACCCTGACGGATCCTCCTACGAGCAGTACTTC	CASSYPDGSSYEQYF
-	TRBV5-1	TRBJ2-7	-	TGCGCCAGCAGCTTGAAGGGATCCTACGAGCAGTACTTC	CASSLKGSYEQYF
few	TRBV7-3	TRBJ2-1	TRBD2	TGTGCCAGCAGCTTAAATGGGGAAAGCGGGGGGAACCACAATGAGCAGTTCTTC	CASSLNGESGGNHNEQFF
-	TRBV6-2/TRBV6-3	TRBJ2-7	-	TGTGCCAGCAGTTACTCGCTGATGAGGCAGGGATCTCGCGAGCAGTACTTC	CASSYSLMRQGSREQYF
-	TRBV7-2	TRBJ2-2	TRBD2	TGTGCCAGCAGCTTAACTAGCGGGGGGAACACCGGGGAGCTGTTTTTT	CASSLTSGGNTGELFF
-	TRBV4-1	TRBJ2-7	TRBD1	TGCGCCAGCAGCCAAGGGCCCGGGACAGGTCGCTACGAGCAGTACTTC	CASSQGPGTGRYEQYF
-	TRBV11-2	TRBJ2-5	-	TGTGCCAGCAGCCTACTAGAACAAGAGACCCAGTACTTC	CASSLLEQETQYF
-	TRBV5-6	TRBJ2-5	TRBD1	TGTGCCAGCAGCACTCAACACAGGGGGCAAGAGACCCAGTACTTC	CASSTQHRGQETQYF
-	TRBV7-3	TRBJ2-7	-	TGTGCCAGCAGCCTAACAAACACCCCCACCTACGAGCAGTACTTC	CASSLTNTPTYEQYF
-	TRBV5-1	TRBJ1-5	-	TGCGCCAGCAGCTTGGATCTCGGTCAGCCCCAGCATTTT	CASSLDLGQPQHF
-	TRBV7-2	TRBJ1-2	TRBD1	TGTGCCAGCAGCTTAGGGGCAGGGGGCGGGGGCTACACCTTC	CASSLGAGGGGYTF